Following are 9 T cell receptor beta chains from one sample sequenced in a study of CD8 T cells in ankylosing spondylitis. MiXCR, run by TCRdb on the 5' RACE reads, gives a single entry per CDR3 protein. This table holds around 99,000 distinct CDR3 sequences, roughly 8.8% found once. The source material was blood, either unsorted or a sorted T cell fraction (not recorded which). These receptors were obtained from a male donor with ankylosing spondylitis or in good health (not recorded which).

This clonotype has at least ten counts. The chain carries TRBV18 and TRBJ1-6, with 7 bases that match TRBD1. V was clipped by 2 bases and J by 8 bases; unmatched bases: 6. Germline lookup yields CDR1 KGHSH and CDR2 LQKENI. The CDR3 sequence is 15 residues long. CDR3 sequence reads: CASSPRQGTDSPLHF. CDR3 in DNA: TGTGCCAGCTCACCAAGACAGGGTACGGATTCACCCCTCCACTTT.

The table lists this clonotype with a few counts. DNA of the CDR3: TGTGCCAGCAGCCATGACGGGGTGGGGGTTCCGCAGTATTTT. As protein: CASSHDGVGVPQYF. The gene calls are TRBV14 and TRBJ2-3, with D perhaps TRBD1 or TRBD2 (5 bases each). CDR1 is SGHDN and CDR2 is FVKESK in the germline V gene. There are 14 residues in the CDR3. V was cut by 3 bases and J by 10 bases, with 17 bases left in between.

This clonotype was observed many times. J is TRBJ1-1 and V is TRBV12-3 or TRBV12-4; D is undetermined. The V and J ends lost 1 base and 7 bases respectively, with 13 bases between them. There are 14 residues in the CDR3. Written as DNA, the CDR3 is TGTGCCAGCAGTTTAGGGGTGACGGGATTTGAAGCTTTCTTT. Protein sequence: CASSLGVTGFEAFF.

At least ten counts were recorded for this clonotype. CDR3 sequence (DNA): TGTGCCAGCAGCTTCAGGGACAGGAGGAACATTCAGTACTTC. Its translation: CASSFRDRRNIQYF. The genes are TRBV5-6 and TRBJ2-4; 8 bases match TRBD1. This CDR3 has 14 amino acids. The junction had 5 bases not matched to a gene; V was cut back by 2 bases and J by 7 bases. Germline CDR1 SGHDT, CDR2 YYEEEE.

This clonotype occurred a few times. The CDR3 bases are TGTGCCAGCAGCTTTGCGAGGGGGCGCGGGGATGGCTACACCTTC. Encoded protein: CASSFARGRGDGYTF. The chain uses TRBV7-9 and TRBJ1-2; 7 bases match TRBD1. The J segment lost 6 bases and the V segment lost 3 bases, leaving 10 bases of the junction unmatched. This CDR3 has 15 amino acids. Germline V CDR1 and CDR2: SEHNR, FQNEAQ (reference sequence).

At least ten counts were recorded for this clonotype. The rearrangement uses TRBV6-5 and TRBJ1-6; D not certain. The CDR3 loop spans 16 amino acids. The germline gives CDR1 MNHEY, CDR2 SVGAGI. The V and J ends lost 0 bases and 6 bases respectively, with 12 bases between them. The CDR3 is CASSYSYGVSNSPLHF. The CDR3, as DNA: TGTGCCAGCAGTTACTCGTATGGCGTTTCTAATTCACCCCTCCACTTT.

At least ten counts were recorded for this clonotype. This sequence joins TRBV12-3 or TRBV12-4 and TRBJ2-5, with D perhaps TRBD1 (5 bases). Trimming took off 2 bases at V and 7 bases at J, with 14 bases between the two ends. The CDR3 extends over 14 amino acids. CDR3 amino acids: CASSLLQAQGTQYF. The CDR3 DNA reads TGTGCCAGCAGTTTACTACAAGCCCAGGGGACCCAGTACTTC.

This clonotype appeared many times. The J gene is TRBJ1-1, the V gene TRBV9; D is possibly TRBD1 (5 bases). Trimming shortened V by 1 base and J by 4 bases, and 17 bases separated the two germline ends. There are 16 residues in the CDR3. Germline V gene lookup returns CDR1 SGDLS and CDR2 YYNGEE. CDR3 region: CASSVQRDVGATEAFF. The CDR3 region has the DNA TGTGCCAGCAGCGTACAGCGGGACGTGGGAGCCACTGAAGCTTTCTTT.

Comments on this clonotype: This may be a read error, as it is one base from a much larger clone. J is TRBJ2-1 and V is TRBV5-1; either TRBD1 or TRBD2 may fit D (5 bases each). The CDR3 runs to 15 residues. The ends were cut back, 3 bases at V and 6 bases at J, with 16 bases in the middle. Per germline, CDR1 SGHRS and CDR2 YFSETQ. Here the CDR3 DNA reads TGCGCCAGCAGCTCCCTTGGGGACGGTGGCAATGAGCAGTTCTTC. Its protein is CASSSLGDGGNEQFF.